These 22 T cell receptor beta chains originate from one sample sequenced in a study of vaccination effects on CD4 cells after COVID-19. The repertoire was sequenced with immunoSEQ multiplex PCR; TCRdb's copy has only in-frame clones and lacks some. The sample holds 60,000 to 90,000 clones, approximately 82% seen once. No antigen is known for these receptors. Antigen-specific CD4+ T cells were expanded with viral peptide pools in the ViraFEST assay before sequencing. Isolating CD4+ T cells followed about 10 days of culture. Every participant took two doses of the BNT162b2 or mRNA-1273 vaccine. This specimen consisted of CD4+ T cells from PBMCs cultured with HCoV-229E spike peptides, obtained after COVID-19 vaccination. These TCRs come from a human donor who received a COVID-19 vaccine.

This clone has more than one count but fewer than ten. This chain uses TRBV19 with TRBJ1-3, with TRBD1 as a possible D gene (5 bases). V was trimmed by 4 bases and J by 2 bases, leaving 6 bases between them. This CDR3 has 13 amino acids. Germline CDR1 reads LNHDA; CDR2 reads SQIVND (reference sequence). Here the CDR3 reads CASSRGAGNTIYF. The DNA for the CDR3 is TGTGCCAGTAGTAGGGGGGCTGGAAACACCATATATTTT.

The gene calls are TRBV19 and TRBJ2-5; D is perhaps TRBD2 (6 bases). This CDR3 has 14 amino acids. The V end was cut by 3 bases, the J end by 2 bases, with 10 bases between. Germline assignment: CDR1 LNHDA and CDR2 SQIVND (reference sequence). CDR3 DNA sequence: TGTGCCAGTAGTATCAATAGCGGACAAGAGACCCAGTACTTC. Its protein product is CASSINSGQETQYF.

V and J are TRBV7-8 and TRBJ2-3; D uncertain. From germline, CDR1 is SGHVS and CDR2 FQNEAQ. Trimming took 1 base from V and 3 from J, leaving 8 bases between them. This CDR3 has 14 amino acids. DNA of the CDR3: TGTGCCAGCAGCTTAGATACGGGTACAGATACGCAGTATTTT. Translated, it gives CASSLDTGTDTQYF. The full variable domain, rest sourced from reference TRBV7-8 and TRBJ2-3, is GAGVSQSPRYKVAKRGQDVALRCDPISGHVSLFWYQQALGQGPEFLTYFQNEAQLDKSGLPSDRFFAERPEGSVSTLKIQRTQQEDSAVYLCASSLDTGTDTQYFGPGTRLTVL.

The DNA for the CDR3 is TGCGCCAGCAGTCCTGGCGAACTCCAAGAGACCCAGTACTTC. Amino acid sequence: CASSPGELQETQYF. The chain employs TRBV5-1 and TRBJ2-5, with no clear D. V lost 5 bases and J 1 base, leaving 12 bases between the germline ends. The germline CDR1 and CDR2 sequences are SGHRS and YFSETQ. The CDR3 is 14 residues long.

This chain uses TRBV5-1 with TRBJ1-6; TRBD1 might be the D (6 bases). The CDR3 sequence is 15 residues long. V lost 5 bases, J lost 8 bases, and 17 bases lay in between. The germline V gene encodes CDR1 SGHRS and CDR2 YFSETQ. CDR3: CASRENLGGYSPLHF. CDR3 nucleotide sequence: TGCGCCAGCAGGGAAAACCTAGGGGGGTATTCACCCCTCCACTTT.

V usage is TRBV7-3 and J usage is TRBJ2-1, with TRBD1 matching 8 bases. With V trimmed by 5 bases and J by 3 bases, 6 bases remained unmatched. Looked up from germline, CDR1 is SGHTA and CDR2 is FQGTGA. CDR3 length equals 15 residues. This CDR3 reads CASSLTGDGYNEQFF. CDR3 in DNA: TGTGCCAGCAGCCTGACAGGGGACGGCTACAATGAGCAGTTCTTC. Using reference TRBV7-3 and TRBJ2-1 for the parts outside the CDR3, the full variable domain is GAGVSQTPSNKVTEKGKYVELRCDPISGHTALYWYRQSLGQGPEFLIYFQGTGAADDSGLPNDRFFAVRPEGSVSTLKIQRTERGDSAVYLCASSLTGDGYNEQFFGPGTRLTVL.

The chain links TRBV6-2 or TRBV6-3 to TRBJ1-4, with 11 bases matching TRBD1. With V trimmed by 2 bases and J by 8 bases, 4 bases remained unmatched. The germline V gene encodes CDR1 MNHEY and CDR2 SVGEGT. The CDR3 is 15 residues long. The chain's CDR3 is CASSYPGQGEEKLFF. CDR3 coding DNA: TGTGCCAGCAGTTACCCGGGACAGGGGGAGGAAAAACTGTTTTTT.

This clone occurred a few times. Other DNA variants within this sample encode the same CDR3. This sequence joins TRBV12-3 or TRBV12-4 and TRBJ1-3; D remains ambiguous. The CDR3 spans 12 residues. Between the trimmed V and J ends, which lost 1 base and 4 bases, there was a span of 2 bases. CDR3 sequence: CASSLGGNTIYF. The CDR3 nucleotides read TGTGCCAGCAGTTTAGGGGGAAACACCATATATTTT.

V usage is TRBV15 and J usage is TRBJ2-3, with D unresolved. The CDR3 totals 13 residues. The V gene lost 6 bases and the J gene lost 4 bases, with 11 bases spanning the gap. Germline CDR1 reads LNHNV; CDR2 reads YYDKDF (reference sequence). CDR3 protein: CATRERVPDTQYF. CDR3 coding DNA: TGTGCCACCAGGGAAAGGGTGCCAGATACGCAGTATTTT.

This rearrangement joins TRBV3-1 (or the pseudogene TRBV3-2) to TRBJ2-5, with a possible D match to TRBD2 (6 bases). Germline loops: CDR1 LGHDT, CDR2 YNNKEL (reference sequence). This CDR3 spans 15 amino acids. V lost 1 base, J lost 4 bases, and 13 bases lay in between. The CDR3 DNA follows: TGTGCCAGCAGCCAAGTCTGGGGGGTAGGAGAGACCCAGTACTTC. Its translation is CASSQVWGVGETQYF.

This sequence joins TRBV7-2 and TRBJ1-5; no reliable D call. The germline gives CDR1 SGHTA, CDR2 FQGNSA. V shed 6 bases and J shed 4 bases, with 16 bases lying between them. The CDR3 has 15 residues. CDR3 residues: CASSPQQIANQPQHF. The CDR3, as DNA: TGTGCCAGCAGTCCTCAGCAGATAGCAAATCAGCCCCAGCATTTT.

This chain uses TRBV6-4 with TRBJ2-6; no clear D. The germline V gene encodes CDR1 MRHNA and CDR2 SNTAGT. The CDR3 contains 14 residues. Trimming shortened V by 6 bases and J by 3 bases, and 9 bases separated the two germline ends. CDR3 DNA sequence: TGTGCCAGCAGAGGTACGGGTGGGGCCAACGTCCTGACTTTC. Its translation: CASRGTGGANVLTF.

The chain is built from TRBV6-4 and TRBJ2-1, with D uncertain. V lost 8 bases and J lost 7, with 9 bases in between. The CDR3 is 11 residues long. Germline CDR1 is MRHNA and CDR2 is SNTAGT. The CDR3 DNA sequence: TGTGCCAGCCGGTCTTTAAATGAGCAGTTCTTC. The encoded protein is CASRSLNEQFF.

The V and J genes are TRBV18 and TRBJ2-1; D is unclear. V lost 6 bases to trimming and J lost 4 bases, with 13 bases between them. CDR3 length equals 14 residues. Looked up from germline, CDR1 is KGHSH and CDR2 is LQKENI. Written as DNA, the CDR3 is TGTGCCAGCTCCCCAAGGTGGCGGTACAATGAGCAGTTCTTC. It is translated as CASSPRWRYNEQFF.

The chain recombines TRBV12-3 or TRBV12-4 with TRBJ1-6; 7 positions agree with TRBD1. The V gene end was trimmed by 6 bases and the J gene end by 14 bases; junction bases not matched to a gene: 4. The CDR3 sequence is 11 residues long. CDR3 protein: CASSQGQALHF. The DNA for the CDR3 is TGTGCCAGCAGCCAAGGACAGGCCCTCCACTTT.

The chain links TRBV24-1 to TRBJ2-3; TRBD1 matches 8 bases. The V gene's germline CDR1 is KGHDR and CDR2 SFDVKD. Trimming cost V 1 base and J 4 bases; bases outside gene matches: 6. The CDR3 contains 16 residues. The CDR3 DNA reads TGTGCCACCAGTGATTTCGGCAGGGGGCAAGCAGATACGCAGTATTTT. Translated: CATSDFGRGQADTQYF.

The CDR3 sequence is CAISGRSSYNSPLHF. The DNA for the CDR3 is TGTGCCATCAGTGGCCGGAGCTCCTATAATTCACCCCTCCACTTT. This rearrangement joins TRBV10-3 to TRBJ1-6; no reliable D call. The CDR3 has 15 residues. Germline V gene sequence: CDR1 ENHRY, CDR2 SYGVKD. The V end was cut by 4 bases, the J end by 0 bases, with 7 bases between.

The chain employs TRBV5-6 and TRBJ2-4; D tentatively fits TRBD1 or TRBD2 (5 bases each). The CDR3 sequence is 15 residues long. Germline loops: CDR1 SGHDT, CDR2 YYEEEE. Trimming removed 4 bases from V and 0 bases from J, with 11 bases in between. The CDR3 region is CASSRDGVAKNIQYF. Here the CDR3 DNA reads TGTGCCAGCAGCCGGGACGGCGTAGCCAAAAACATTCAGTACTTC. The full variable domain, in which reference TRBV5-6 and TRBJ2-4 provide the parts outside the CDR3, is DAGVTQSPTHLIKTRGQQVTLRCSPKSGHDTVSWYQQALGQGPQFIFQYYEEEERQRGNFPDRFSGHQFPNYSSELNVNALLLGDSALYLCASSRDGVAKNIQYFGAGTRLSVL.

The CDR3 DNA sequence: TGTGCCATCAGAACAGGGGGCTCAGAGACCCAGTACTTC. Translating gives CAIRTGGSETQYF. The rearrangement links TRBV10-3 to TRBJ2-5, with 9 bases fitting TRBD1. The CDR3 runs 13 residues. V was clipped by 6 bases and J by 4 bases; unmatched bases: 3. Germline V gene data show CDR1 as ENHRY and CDR2 as SYGVKD.

V is TRBV7-3 and J is TRBJ1-6; D not resolved. The CDR3 loop spans 13 amino acids. V lost 5 bases and J lost 11, with 13 bases in between. Germline CDR1 is SGHTA and CDR2 is FQGTGA. In DNA, the CDR3 is TGTGCCAGCAGCCAGACACCGGGAACACCCCTCCACTTT. Residues: CASSQTPGTPLHF. The full variable domain, its missing parts supplied by reference TRBV7-3 and TRBJ1-6, is GAGVSQTPSNKVTEKGKYVELRCDPISGHTALYWYRQSLGQGPEFLIYFQGTGAADDSGLPNDRFFAVRPEGSVSTLKIQRTERGDSAVYLCASSQTPGTPLHFGNGTRLTVT.

The chain is built from TRBV5-5 and TRBJ1-2; D ambiguous. This CDR3 contains 17 residues. Per the germline V gene, CDR1 is SGHKS and CDR2 is YYEKEE (reference sequence). V gave up 0 bases and J gave up 5 bases, with 20 bases separating them. The CDR3 sequence is CASSLGLGEEQSYGYTF. DNA for the CDR3: TGTGCCAGCAGCTTGGGCCTCGGTGAGGAGCAATCTTATGGCTACACCTTC.

V usage is TRBV7-9 and J usage is TRBJ1-4; no firm D call. The CDR3 length is 13 residues. From germline, CDR1 is SEHNR and CDR2 FQNEAQ (reference sequence). V was trimmed by 2 bases and J by 11 bases, leaving 12 bases between them. The CDR3 protein is CASSLKPTAKLFF. CDR3 coding DNA: TGTGCCAGCAGCTTAAAGCCGACTGCGAAACTGTTTTTT.